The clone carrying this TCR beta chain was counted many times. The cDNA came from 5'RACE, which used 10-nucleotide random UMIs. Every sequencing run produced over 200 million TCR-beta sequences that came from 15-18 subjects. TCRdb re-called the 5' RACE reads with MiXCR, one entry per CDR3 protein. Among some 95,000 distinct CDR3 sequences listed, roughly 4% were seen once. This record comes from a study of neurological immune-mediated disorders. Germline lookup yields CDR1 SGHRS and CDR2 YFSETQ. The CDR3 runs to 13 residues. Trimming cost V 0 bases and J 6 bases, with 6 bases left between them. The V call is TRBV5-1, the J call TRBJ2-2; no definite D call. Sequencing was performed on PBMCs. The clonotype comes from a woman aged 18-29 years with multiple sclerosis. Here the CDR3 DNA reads TGCGCCAGCAGCTTGGTTGGGGCCGGGGAGCTGTTTTTT. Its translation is CASSLVGAGELFF. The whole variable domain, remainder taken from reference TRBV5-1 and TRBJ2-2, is KAGVTQTPRYLIKTRGQQVTLSCSPISGHRSVSWYQQTPGQGLQFLFEYFSETQRNKGNFPGRFSGRQFSNSRSEMNVSTLELGDSALYLCASSLVGAGELFFGEGSRLTVL.